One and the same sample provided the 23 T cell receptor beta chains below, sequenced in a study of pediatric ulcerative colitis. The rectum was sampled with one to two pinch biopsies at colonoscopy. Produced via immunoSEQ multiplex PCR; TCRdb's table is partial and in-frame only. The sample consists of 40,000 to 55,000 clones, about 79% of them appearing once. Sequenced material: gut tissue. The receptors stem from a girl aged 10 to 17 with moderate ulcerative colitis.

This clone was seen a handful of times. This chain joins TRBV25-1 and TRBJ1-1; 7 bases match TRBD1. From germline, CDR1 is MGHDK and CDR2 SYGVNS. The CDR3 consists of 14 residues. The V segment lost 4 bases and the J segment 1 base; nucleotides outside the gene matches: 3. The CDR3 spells CASSATGSNTEAFF. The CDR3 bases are TGTGCCAGCAGTGCGACAGGGTCGAACACTGAAGCTTTCTTT.

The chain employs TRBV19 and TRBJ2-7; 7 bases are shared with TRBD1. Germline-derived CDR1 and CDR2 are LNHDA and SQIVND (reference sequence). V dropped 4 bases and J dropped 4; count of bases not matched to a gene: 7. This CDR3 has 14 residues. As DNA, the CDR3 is TGTGCCAGTAGTACCTCGGGACAGCGTTACGAGCAGTACTTC. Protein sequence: CASSTSGQRYEQYF.

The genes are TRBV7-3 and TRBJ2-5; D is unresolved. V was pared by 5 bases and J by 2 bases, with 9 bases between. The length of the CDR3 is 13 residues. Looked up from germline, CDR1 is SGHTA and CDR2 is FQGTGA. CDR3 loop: CASSLGSQETQYF. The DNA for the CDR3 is TGTGCCAGCAGCCTAGGATCACAAGAGACCCAGTACTTC.

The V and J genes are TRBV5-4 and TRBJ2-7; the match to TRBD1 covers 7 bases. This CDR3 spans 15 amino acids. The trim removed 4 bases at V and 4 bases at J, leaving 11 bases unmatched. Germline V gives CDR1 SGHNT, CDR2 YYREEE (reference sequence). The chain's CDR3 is CASSLRQGGKYEQYF. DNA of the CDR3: TGTGCCAGCAGCCTCCGACAGGGTGGTAAATACGAGCAGTACTTC. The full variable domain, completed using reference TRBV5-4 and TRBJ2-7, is ETGVTQSPTHLIKTRGQQVTLRCSSQSGHNTVSWYQQALGQGPQFIFQYYREEENGRGNFPPRFSGLQFPNYSSELNVNALELDDSALYLCASSLRQGGKYEQYFGPGTRLTVT.

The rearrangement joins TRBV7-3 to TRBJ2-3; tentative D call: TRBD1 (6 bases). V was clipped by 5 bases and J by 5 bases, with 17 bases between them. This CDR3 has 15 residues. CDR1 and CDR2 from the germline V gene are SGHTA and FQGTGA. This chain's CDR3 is CASSHSQGSIDTQYF. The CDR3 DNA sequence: TGTGCCAGCAGCCACTCACAGGGATCAATAGATACGCAGTATTTT.

The CDR3 spells CAWRKRGGYEQYF. The CDR3 bases are TGTGCCTGGAGAAAAAGAGGGGGTTACGAGCAGTACTTC. The rearrangement joins TRBV30 to TRBJ2-7; D is possibly TRBD1 (6 bases). The V and J ends lost 3 bases and 4 bases respectively, with 13 bases between them. The CDR3 runs to 13 residues. CDR1 GTSNPN and CDR2 SVGIG come from the germline V gene (reference sequence).

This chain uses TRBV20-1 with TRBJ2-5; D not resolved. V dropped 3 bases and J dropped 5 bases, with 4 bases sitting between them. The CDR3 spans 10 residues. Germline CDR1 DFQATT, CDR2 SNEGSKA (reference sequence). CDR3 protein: CSASVETQYF. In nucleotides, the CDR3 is TGCAGTGCTAGCGTTGAGACCCAGTACTTC.

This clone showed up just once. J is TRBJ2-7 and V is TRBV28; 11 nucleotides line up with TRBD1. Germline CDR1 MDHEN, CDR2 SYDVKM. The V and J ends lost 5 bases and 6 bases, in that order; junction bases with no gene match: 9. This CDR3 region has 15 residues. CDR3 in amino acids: CASSRGGQGVSEQYF. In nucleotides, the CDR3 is TGTGCCAGCAGTAGAGGGGGACAGGGGGTCAGCGAGCAGTACTTC.

The CDR3 DNA follows: TGTGCCAGCAGCTCCCGGACAGAGAGGGGCGAGCAGTACTTC. This encodes CASSSRTERGEQYF. The chain recombines TRBV5-5 with TRBJ2-7, with D possibly TRBD1 on 6 matching bases. The CDR3 loop spans 14 amino acids. Germline V gives CDR1 SGHKS, CDR2 YYEKEE (reference sequence). V gave up 3 bases and J gave up 6 bases, with 16 bases separating them. The full variable domain, with the rest looked up from reference TRBV5-5 and TRBJ2-7, is DAGVTQSPTHLIKTRGQQVTLRCSPISGHKSVSWYQQVLGQGPQFIFQYYEKEERGRGNFPDRFSARQFPNYSSELNVNALLLGDSALYLCASSSRTERGEQYFGPGTRLTVT.

CDR3 nucleotide sequence: TGTGCCAGCAGCCTACAGGGGACCTATGGCTACACCTTC. Its translation: CASSLQGTYGYTF. The rearrangement links TRBV4-2 to TRBJ1-2; 7 bases map to TRBD1. The CDR3 length is 13 residues. Germline V gene sequence: CDR1 LGHNA, CDR2 YNFKEQ. V dropped 4 bases and J dropped 4; count of bases not matched to a gene: 3.

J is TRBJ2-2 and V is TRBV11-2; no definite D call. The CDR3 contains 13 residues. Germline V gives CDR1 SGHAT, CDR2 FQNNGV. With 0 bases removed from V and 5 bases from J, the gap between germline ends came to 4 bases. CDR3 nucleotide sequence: TGTGCCAGCAGCTTAGAGGTTACCGGGGAGCTGTTTTTT. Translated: CASSLEVTGELFF. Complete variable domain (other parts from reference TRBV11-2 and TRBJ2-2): EAGVAQSPRYKIIEKRQSVAFWCNPISGHATLYWYQQILGQGPKLLIQFQNNGVVDDSQLPKDRFSAERLKGVDSTLKIQPAKLEDSAVYLCASSLEVTGELFFGEGSRLTVL.

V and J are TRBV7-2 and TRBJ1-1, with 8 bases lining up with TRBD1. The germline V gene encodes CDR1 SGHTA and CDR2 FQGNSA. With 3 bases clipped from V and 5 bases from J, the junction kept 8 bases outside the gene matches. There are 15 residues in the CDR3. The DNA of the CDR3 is TGTGCCAGCAGCTTTTCCCCAGGGGGCGAAACTGAAGCTTTCTTT. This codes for CASSFSPGGETEAFF.

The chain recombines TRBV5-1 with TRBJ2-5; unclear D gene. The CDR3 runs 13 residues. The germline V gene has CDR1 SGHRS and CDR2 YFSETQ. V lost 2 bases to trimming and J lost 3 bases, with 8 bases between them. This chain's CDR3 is CASSFGVEETQYF. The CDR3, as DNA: TGCGCCAGCAGCTTTGGGGTTGAAGAGACCCAGTACTTC. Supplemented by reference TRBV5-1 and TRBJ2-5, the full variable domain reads KAGVTQTPRYLIKTRGQQVTLSCSPISGHRSVSWYQQTPGQGLQFLFEYFSETQRNKGNFPGRFSGRQFSNSRSEMNVSTLELGDSALYLCASSFGVEETQYFGPGTRLLVL.

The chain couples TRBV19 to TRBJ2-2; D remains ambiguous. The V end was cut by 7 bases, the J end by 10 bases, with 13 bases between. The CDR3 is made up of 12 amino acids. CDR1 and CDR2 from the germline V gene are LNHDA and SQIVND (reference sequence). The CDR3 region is CASNSRFSELFF. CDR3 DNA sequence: TGTGCCAGTAATTCCAGGTTCTCGGAGCTGTTTTTT.

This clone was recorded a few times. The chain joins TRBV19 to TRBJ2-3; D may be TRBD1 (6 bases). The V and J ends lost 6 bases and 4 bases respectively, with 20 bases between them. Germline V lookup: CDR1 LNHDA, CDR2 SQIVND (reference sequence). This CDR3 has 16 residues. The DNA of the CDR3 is TGTGCCAGTAGAGGGTCAGCGGCGCACAGGGCAGATACGCAGTATTTT. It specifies CASRGSAAHRADTQYF. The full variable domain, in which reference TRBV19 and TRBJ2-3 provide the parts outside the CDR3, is DGGITQSPKYLFRKEGQNVTLSCEQNLNHDAMYWYRQDPGQGLRLIYYSQIVNDFQKGDIAEGYSVSREKKESFPLTVTSAQKNPTAFYLCASRGSAAHRADTQYFGPGTRLTVL.

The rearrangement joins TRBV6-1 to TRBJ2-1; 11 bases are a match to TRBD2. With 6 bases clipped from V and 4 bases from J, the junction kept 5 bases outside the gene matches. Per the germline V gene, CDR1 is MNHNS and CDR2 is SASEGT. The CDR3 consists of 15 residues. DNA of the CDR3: TGTGCCAGCAGGATCGGGACTAGCGGTTACAATGAGCAGTTCTTC. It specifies CASRIGTSGYNEQFF.

CDR3 in DNA: TGTGCCTCTAGGCCATATAATTCACCCCTCCACTTT. Translated: CASRPYNSPLHF. The chain combines TRBV30 with TRBJ1-6; D is unclear. V was clipped by 7 bases and J by 4 bases, with 8 bases between them. Germline V gene sequence: CDR1 GTSNPN, CDR2 SVGIG (reference sequence). This CDR3 is built from 12 residues.

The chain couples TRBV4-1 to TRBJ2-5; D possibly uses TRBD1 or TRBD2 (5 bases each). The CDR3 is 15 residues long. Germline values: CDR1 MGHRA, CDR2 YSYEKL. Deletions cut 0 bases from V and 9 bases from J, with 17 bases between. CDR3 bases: TGCGCCAGCAGCCAAGAAGGGGAGACGACCGGAGCCCAGTACTTC. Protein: CASSQEGETTGAQYF.

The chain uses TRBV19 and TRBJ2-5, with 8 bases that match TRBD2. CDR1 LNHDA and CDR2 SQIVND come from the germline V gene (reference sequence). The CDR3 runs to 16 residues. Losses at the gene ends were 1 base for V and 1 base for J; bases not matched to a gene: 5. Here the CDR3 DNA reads TGTGCCAGTAGTATAGGCGGGGCGGGGGGCCAAGAGACCCAGTACTTC. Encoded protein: CASSIGGAGGQETQYF.

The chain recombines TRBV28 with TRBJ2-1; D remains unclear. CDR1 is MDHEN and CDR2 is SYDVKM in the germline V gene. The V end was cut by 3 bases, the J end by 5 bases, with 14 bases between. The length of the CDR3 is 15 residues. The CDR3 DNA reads TGTGCCAGCAGTTTCGGCGGCTTGGTTGACAATGAGCAGTTCTTC. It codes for CASSFGGLVDNEQFF.

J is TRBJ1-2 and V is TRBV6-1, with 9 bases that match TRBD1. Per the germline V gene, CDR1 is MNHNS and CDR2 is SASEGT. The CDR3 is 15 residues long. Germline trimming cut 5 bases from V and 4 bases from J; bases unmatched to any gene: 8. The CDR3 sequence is CASSKRQGGSYGYTF. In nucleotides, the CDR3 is TGTGCCAGCAGTAAAAGACAGGGGGGGAGCTATGGCTACACCTTC.

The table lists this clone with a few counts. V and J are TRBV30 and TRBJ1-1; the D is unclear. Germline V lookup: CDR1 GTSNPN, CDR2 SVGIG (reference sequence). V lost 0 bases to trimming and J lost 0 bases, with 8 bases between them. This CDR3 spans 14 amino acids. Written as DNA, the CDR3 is TGTGCCTGGAGTGTAGTACGGTTGAACACTGAAGCTTTCTTT. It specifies CAWSVVRLNTEAFF.

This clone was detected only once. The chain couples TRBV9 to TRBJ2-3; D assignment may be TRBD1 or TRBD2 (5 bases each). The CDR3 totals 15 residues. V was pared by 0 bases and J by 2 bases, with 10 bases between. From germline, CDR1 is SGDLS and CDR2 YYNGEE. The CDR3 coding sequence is TGTGCCAGCAGCGTAGCCGGGACCGACACAGATACGCAGTATTTT. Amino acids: CASSVAGTDTDTQYF. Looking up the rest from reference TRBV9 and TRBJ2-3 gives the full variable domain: DSGVTQTPKHLITATGQRVTLRCSPRSGDLSVYWYQQSLDQGLQFLIQYYNGEERAKGNILERFSAQQFPDLHSELNLSSLELGDSALYFCASSVAGTDTDTQYFGPGTRLTVL.